This TCR beta chain was sequenced in a study of blood T cells in healthy people across ages. This clonotype has just a few counts. Antigen unknown. Study-wide results and caveats: Across the age range, TCR beta diversity per million T cells fell in a roughly linear way.

Germline assignment: CDR1 SGHRS and CDR2 YFSETQ. V lost 3 bases and J lost 8, with 14 bases in between. CDR3 length: 13 amino acids. A J-beta primer mix and a sample-barcoded 5' primer were used in a second PCR of roughly 7 to 12 cycles. TCRdb ran MiXCR on the 5' RACE reads and lists one entry per CDR3 protein. The data contain about 780,000 distinct CDR3 sequences, about half of them singletons. This chain links TRBV5-1 with TRBJ1-2, with D unresolved. The receptor's source is an elderly man in good health. Sequenced: blood. The CDR3 coding sequence is TGCGCCAGCAGCTCCCTCTCATTCGGAGGCTACACCTTC. Its translation is CASSSLSFGGYTF. Together with reference TRBV5-1 and TRBJ1-2, the CDR3 gives the full variable domain: KAGVTQTPRYLIKTRGQQVTLSCSPISGHRSVSWYQQTPGQGLQFLFEYFSETQRNKGNFPGRFSGRQFSNSRSEMNVSTLELGDSALYLCASSSLSFGGYTFGSGTRLTVV.